A selection of T cell receptor beta chains follows, all from one sample in a study of CD8+CD57+ T cells in acquired aplastic anemia. TCRdb re-called the reads through MiXCR, storing one row per CDR3 protein. This table has over 250,000 distinct CDR3 sequences, 56% appearing once. Specimen: sorted CD4+, CD8+, or CD8+CD57+ T cells (not recorded which) from PBMCs. The origin of the receptors is a human donor with aplastic anemia. Each CDR3 is given with its conserved first and last residue. The D gene is left open where the match is weak. The size field is filled for only some rows; it gives once, few, many or a size class.

d_call,clone_size,v_call,j_call,cdr3_nt,cdr3_aa
-,-,TRBV2,TRBJ1-5,TGTGCCAGCAGTGAATGGGGTTTTGGGAATCAGCCCCAGCATTTT,CASSEWGFGNQPQHF
TRBD2,-,TRBV5-1,TRBJ2-7,TGCGCCAGCAGCAAAGGGACTAGCGGGGCGATCTCCTACGAGCAGTACTTC,CASSKGTSGAISYEQYF
-,-,TRBV7-9,TRBJ2-7,TGTGCCAGCAGCTTGGATCGCGAGCTCTACGAGCAGTACTTC,CASSLDRELYEQYF
TRBD1,many,TRBV7-8,TRBJ2-3,TGTGCCAGCAGCCCCAGGGGGCGCGAGACAGATACGCAGTATTTT,CASSPRGRETDTQYF
TRBD2,-,TRBV20-1,TRBJ2-1,TGCAGTGCTAGTAATAGCGGGAGGAGGAATGAGCAGTTCTTC,CSASNSGRRNEQFF
TRBD1,many,TRBV6-4,TRBJ1-6,TGTGCCAGCAGTACTCCTCCCGGACAGGGTAATTCACCCCTCCACTTT,CASSTPPGQGNSPLHF
-,-,TRBV12-3/TRBV12-4,TRBJ1-2,TGTGCCAGCAGCCCTTCTACGACTAGCGGGGGCTACACCTTC,CASSPSTTSGGYTF
TRBD2,-,TRBV24-1,TRBJ2-1,TGTGCCACCAGTGACCCAACTAGCGGGGGAGGCAATGAGCAGTTCTTC,CATSDPTSGGGNEQFF
-,many,TRBV7-3,TRBJ2-7,TGTGCCAGCAGCTTAACAGGGGGGGGAACCGAGCAGTACTTC,CASSLTGGGTEQYF
TRBD1,-,TRBV7-9,TRBJ1-2,TGTGCCAGCAGCTCCAGGGACAGTCGCAGCTATGGCTACACCTTC,CASSSRDSRSYGYTF
TRBD2,-,TRBV24-1,TRBJ2-1,TGTGCCACCAGTGATCCGGGACTAGCGGGTCCTTACAATGAGCAGTTCTTC,CATSDPGLAGPYNEQFF
-,-,TRBV30,TRBJ2-7,TGTGCCTGGATCGGGACGGAGACCTACGAGCAGTACTTC,CAWIGTETYEQYF
-,-,TRBV20-1,TRBJ2-7,TGCAGTGCTAGGCATGGGGCTCCCTACGAGCAGTACTTC,CSARHGAPYEQYF
TRBD1,-,TRBV2,TRBJ2-7,TGTGCCAGCAGTGCAGACAGGGGGCTAGACGAGCAGTACTTC,CASSADRGLDEQYF
TRBD1,-,TRBV5-1,TRBJ1-6,TGTGCCAGCAGCGCCATGACAGGGAATTCACCCCTCCACTTT,CASSAMTGNSPLHF
-,-,TRBV20-1,TRBJ2-3,TGCAGTGTAACAGGGAAAGTCCCAGATACGCAGTATTTT,CSVTGKVPDTQYF
TRBD2,-,TRBV2,TRBJ2-4,TGTGCCAGCAAATTTAGCGGGGGGTACAAAAACATTCAGTACTTC,CASKFSGGYKNIQYF
TRBD1,few,TRBV10-1,TRBJ2-7,TGCGCCAGCACCCCCCCGGGACAGGGGTACGAGCAGTACTTC,CASTPPGQGYEQYF
-,-,TRBV4-2,TRBJ2-3,TGTGCCAGCAGCCAAGGATTACGAGCGGGCACAGATACGCAGTATTTT,CASSQGLRAGTDTQYF
-,few,TRBV29-1,TRBJ1-1,TGCAGCGTTGAAGATTCGGTGAACACTGAAGCTTTCTTT,CSVEDSVNTEAFF
-,-,TRBV7-9,TRBJ1-6,TGTGCCAGCACCTCACCTACAGCTGTTGATTCACCCCTCCACTTT,CASTSPTAVDSPLHF
-,many,TRBV24-1,TRBJ1-1,TGTGCCACCCAACGAAATGGGGTGAACACTGAAGCTTTCTTT,CATQRNGVNTEAFF
-,-,TRBV19,TRBJ2-7,TGTGCCAGTAGCGGGACGGTAAATCAGCCCCAGCAGTACTTC,CASSGTVNQPQQYF